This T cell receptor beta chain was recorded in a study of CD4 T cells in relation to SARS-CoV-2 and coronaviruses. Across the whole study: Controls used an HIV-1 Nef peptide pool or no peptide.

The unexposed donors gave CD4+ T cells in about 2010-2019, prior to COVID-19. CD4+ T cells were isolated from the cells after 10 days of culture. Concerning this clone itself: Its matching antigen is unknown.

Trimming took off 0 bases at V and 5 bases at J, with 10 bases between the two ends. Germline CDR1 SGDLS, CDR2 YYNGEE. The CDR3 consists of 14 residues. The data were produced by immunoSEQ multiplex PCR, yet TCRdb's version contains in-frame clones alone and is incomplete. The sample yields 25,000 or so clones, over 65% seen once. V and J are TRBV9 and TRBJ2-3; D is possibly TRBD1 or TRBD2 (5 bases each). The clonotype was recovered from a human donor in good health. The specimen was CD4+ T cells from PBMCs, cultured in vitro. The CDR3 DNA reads TGTGCCAGCAGCGTAGCCGGGACGGGAGATACGCAGTATTTT. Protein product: CASSVAGTGDTQYF. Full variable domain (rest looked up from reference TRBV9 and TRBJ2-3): DSGVTQTPKHLITATGQRVTLRCSPRSGDLSVYWYQQSLDQGLQFLIQYYNGEERAKGNILERFSAQQFPDLHSELNLSSLELGDSALYFCASSVAGTGDTQYFGPGTRLTVL.